This TCR beta chain came from a study of blood T cell repertoires in COVID-19. At the level of the study: Sites across the United States, Italy and Spain contributed samples from acute and convalescent COVID-19.

Authors' data handling: Nucleated cell number was recorded as an estimate derived from reference gene primer amplification. The data were produced by immunoSEQ multiplex PCR, yet TCRdb's version contains in-frame clones alone and is incomplete. The V and J calls and clone size are taken from that table; D and trimming were inferred from the DNA. The sample gives approximately 290,000 clones, about nine tenths of which show up once; about 2.5% is in the top ten. This sequence originates from a man between 18 and 35 years old with active or convalescent COVID-19. The sequencing sample was made of peripheral blood.

DNA of the CDR3: TGTGCCATCAGTGCAGGGACTAGCGGATCCTACGAGCAGTACTTC. Its protein product is CAISAGTSGSYEQYF. J is TRBJ2-7 and V is TRBV10-3; the match to TRBD2 covers 11 bases. From germline, CDR1 is ENHRY and CDR2 SYGVKD. The CDR3 is 15 residues long. V gave up 4 bases and J gave up 1 base; unmatched junction bases: 3.